This entry lists 27 T cell receptor beta chains sequenced from one sample in a study of blood T cell repertoires in COVID-19. Libraries were prepared by immunoSEQ multiplex PCR; TCRdb keeps only in-frame clonotypes and omits some of them. The sample lists approximately 130,000 clones; about four fifths were seen once. Sequenced: peripheral blood. These receptors were obtained from a woman aged 60 to 75 with active or convalescent COVID-19.

This clone has a single count. The rearrangement uses TRBV7-9 and TRBJ2-2; 8 bases line up with TRBD1. Germline V gene sequence: CDR1 SEHNR, CDR2 FQNEAQ (reference sequence). The CDR3 is made up of 16 amino acids. The V and J ends lost 5 bases and 2 bases, in that order; junction bases with no gene match: 7. The CDR3 is CASSLRTGRNTGELFF. DNA of the CDR3: TGTGCCAGCAGCCTAAGGACAGGGAGAAACACCGGGGAGCTGTTTTTT. Full variable domain (outside the CDR3, taken from reference TRBV7-9 and TRBJ2-2): DTGVSQNPRHKITKRGQNVTFRCDPISEHNRLYWYRQTLGQGPEFLTYFQNEAQLEKSRLLSDRFSAERPKGSFSTLEIQRTEQGDSAMYLCASSLRTGRNTGELFFGEGSRLTVL.

The chain joins TRBV5-4 to TRBJ1-6, with 8 bases aligning to TRBD1. With V trimmed by 4 bases and J by 9 bases, 6 bases remained unmatched. CDR1 SGHNT and CDR2 YYREEE come from the germline V gene (reference sequence). This CDR3 is built from 14 residues. CDR3 DNA sequence: TGTGCCAGCAGCCGGACAGGGAGGAGTTCACCCCTCCACTTT. Translated, it gives CASSRTGRSSPLHF. The complete variable domain, with remaining parts taken from reference TRBV5-4 and TRBJ1-6, reads ETGVTQSPTHLIKTRGQQVTLRCSSQSGHNTVSWYQQALGQGPQFIFQYYREEENGRGNFPPRFSGLQFPNYSSELNVNALELDDSALYLCASSRTGRSSPLHFGNGTRLTVT.

The chain employs TRBV5-4 and TRBJ1-1; no definite D call. With 4 bases removed from V and 1 base from J, the gap between germline ends came to 11 bases. The CDR3 runs 14 residues. CDR1 and CDR2 from the germline V gene are SGHNT and YYREEE (reference sequence). The CDR3 coding sequence is TGTGCCAGCAGCCAGACATGGGCGAACACTGAAGCTTTCTTT. Translated: CASSQTWANTEAFF.

The count of this clone is one. The rearrangement joins TRBV27 to TRBJ2-1, with 10 bases matching TRBD2. Germline assignment: CDR1 MNHEY and CDR2 SMNVEV (reference sequence). Germline trimming cut 6 bases from V and 6 bases from J; bases unmatched to any gene: 11. The length of the CDR3 is 16 residues. The CDR3 region is CASRSKSGGVINEQFF. CDR3 in DNA: TGTGCCAGCAGATCAAAAAGCGGGGGGGTTATCAATGAGCAGTTCTTC.

This chain links TRBV28 with TRBJ2-7, with D unclear. V was pared by 4 bases and J by 2 bases, with 18 bases between. The length of the CDR3 is 16 residues. Germline V lookup: CDR1 MDHEN, CDR2 SYDVKM. Here the CDR3 DNA reads TGTGCCAGCAGTTCCCCCGCGTCGGGTCAAGCCTACGAGCAGTACGTC. Translating it yields CASSSPASGQAYEQYV.

The chain combines TRBV11-2 with TRBJ1-1; 7 bases are a match to TRBD1. The CDR3 has 12 residues. With V trimmed by 5 bases and J by 7 bases, 4 bases remained unmatched. Germline assignment: CDR1 SGHAT and CDR2 FQNNGV. The CDR3, as DNA: TGTGCCAGCAGCGCCCACAGGGGTGAAGCTTTCTTT. Protein sequence: CASSAHRGEAFF.

This clone was recorded once. The rearrangement links TRBV24-1 to TRBJ1-2, with 7 bases matching TRBD1. The V gene end was trimmed by 5 bases and the J gene end by 0 bases; junction bases not matched to a gene: 11. Germline CDR1 reads KGHDR; CDR2 reads SFDVKD. There are 17 residues in the CDR3. CDR3 residues: CATSGGRQGDPNYGYTF. In DNA, the CDR3 is TGTGCCACCAGTGGGGGTAGACAGGGTGATCCTAACTATGGCTACACCTTC.

The genes are TRBV27 and TRBJ1-2; a weak D match, TRBD1 (6 bases). V lost 4 bases to trimming and J lost 0 bases, with 12 bases between them. Germline CDR1 reads MNHEY; CDR2 reads SMNVEV (reference sequence). CDR3 length: 15 residues. Here the CDR3 DNA reads TGTGCCAGCAGTTCGGGACAAAGGGCTAACTATGGCTACACCTTC. It is translated as CASSSGQRANYGYTF.

The chain combines TRBV2 with TRBJ1-1; weak D call: TRBD1 (6 bases). Between the trimmed V and J ends, which lost 6 bases and 1 base, there was a span of 12 bases. The CDR3 runs to 14 residues. CDR1 is SNHLY, CDR2 FYNNEI, per germline. For the CDR3, the DNA is TGTGCCAGCAGCGGGACACTACCGAACACTGAAGCTTTCTTT. As protein: CASSGTLPNTEAFF.

This chain uses TRBV2 with TRBJ1-2; tentatively, D is TRBD1 (6 bases). The CDR3 has 11 residues. Germline lookup yields CDR1 SNHLY and CDR2 FYNNEI. The V end was cut by 8 bases, the J end by 8 bases, with 12 bases between. CDR3 in DNA: TGTGCCAGCCACAGGGATGGAGGCTACACCTTC. It encodes CASHRDGGYTF.

V is TRBV24-1 and J is TRBJ2-2; possible D gene TRBD2, 6 bases. There are 14 residues in the CDR3. Trimming pared 3 bases from V and 4 bases from J, leaving 8 bases between. Germline lookup yields CDR1 KGHDR and CDR2 SFDVKD. The DNA for the CDR3 is TGTGCCACCAGTGATCACGGGGGCACCGGGGAGCTGTTTTTT. The encoded protein is CATSDHGGTGELFF.

This clone occurred a few times. This chain links TRBV6-2 or TRBV6-3 with TRBJ1-2; 8 nucleotides line up with TRBD1. This CDR3 contains 14 residues. V lost 2 bases, J lost 6 bases, and 5 bases stayed unmatched. Germline V gives CDR1 MNHEY, CDR2 SVGEGT. As DNA, the CDR3 is TGTGCCAGCAGTTACCCCGACAGGGGTCATGGCTACACCTTC. It is translated as CASSYPDRGHGYTF.

The chain recombines TRBV5-4 with TRBJ2-1; D uncertain. The V end lost 3 bases, the J end lost 6 bases, and 10 bases lay between the germline ends. The CDR3 contains 13 residues. The germline gives CDR1 SGHNT, CDR2 YYREEE (reference sequence). The CDR3 DNA reads TGTGCCAGCAGCTCCGTATCCCCCAATGAGCAGTTCTTC. This sequence encodes CASSSVSPNEQFF.

The genes are TRBV29-1 and TRBJ2-7; 10 nucleotides line up with TRBD2. The CDR3 sequence is 15 residues long. Germline V lookup: CDR1 SQVTM, CDR2 ANQGSEA. V shed 4 bases and J 1 base; nucleotides not matched to a gene: 7. The CDR3 nucleotides are TGCAGCGTTGGACCCACTAGCGGGAATTCCTACGAGCAGTACTTC. This sequence encodes CSVGPTSGNSYEQYF.

The chain uses TRBV4-3 and TRBJ2-7; 13 bases fit TRBD2. V shed 2 bases, J shed 4 bases, and the junction held 8 bases outside the gene matches. Germline V gene sequence: CDR1 LGHNA, CDR2 YSLEER. There are 17 residues in the CDR3. Here the CDR3 reads CASSQPPGLAGYYEQYF. CDR3 in DNA: TGCGCCAGCAGCCAACCGCCGGGACTAGCGGGGTATTACGAGCAGTACTTC.

The V gene is TRBV2, the J gene TRBJ2-5; 9 nucleotides agree with TRBD1. The CDR3 has 14 residues. Germline CDR1 reads SNHLY; CDR2 reads FYNNEI. V trimming: 6 bases; J trimming: 4 bases; junction bases outside the gene matches: 6. The CDR3 loop is CASSYGQGRETQYF. CDR3 sequence (DNA): TGTGCCAGCAGCTACGGACAGGGGAGAGAGACCCAGTACTTC.

The J gene is TRBJ2-7, the V gene TRBV7-4; tentative D call: TRBD2 (6 bases). The CDR3 is 15 residues long. The germline V and J ends were trimmed by 5 bases and 0 bases, with 14 bases remaining between them. The germline CDR1 and CDR2 sequences are SGHVT and SQSDAQ. The CDR3 coding sequence is TGTGCCAGCAGCCCCCCACGGGAGAGCTCCTACGAGCAGTACTTC. Translation: CASSPPRESSYEQYF.

This clone has just a few counts. V gene TRBV30 combines with J gene TRBJ1-2; 7 bases fit TRBD1. Germline CDR1 GTSNPN, CDR2 SVGIG (reference sequence). This CDR3 comprises 17 residues. Trimming took 2 bases from V and 0 from J; bases not matched to a gene: 12. CDR3 DNA: TGTGCCTGGAGTCGGAACAGGGGCCCTTTAGCTAACTATGGCTACACCTTC. Its translation is CAWSRNRGPLANYGYTF.

The rearrangement joins TRBV28 to TRBJ1-4, with 8 nucleotides matching TRBD1. CDR1 MDHEN and CDR2 SYDVKM come from the germline V gene. The CDR3 has 13 residues. V lost 3 bases, J lost 6 bases, and 0 bases stayed unmatched. The CDR3: CASSLTGDEKLFF. The CDR3 coding sequence is TGTGCCAGCAGTTTGACAGGGGATGAAAAACTGTTTTTT.

The rearrangement links TRBV27 to TRBJ2-3; 11 nucleotides line up with TRBD2. This CDR3 comprises 16 residues. The germline V gene has CDR1 MNHEY and CDR2 SMNVEV (reference sequence). J gave up 5 bases and V 5 bases, and 9 bases lay outside the gene matches. CDR3 residues: CASSELAGGPRDTQYF. Here the CDR3 DNA reads TGTGCCAGCAGTGAGTTAGCGGGAGGGCCAAGAGATACGCAGTATTTT.

This chain links TRBV28 with TRBJ1-1; a weak D match, TRBD1 (6 bases). V dropped 3 bases and J dropped 0 bases, with 14 bases sitting between them. This CDR3 spans 16 amino acids. Germline loops: CDR1 MDHEN, CDR2 SYDVKM. CDR3 nucleotide sequence: TGTGCCAGCAGTTTCTCGGGGGGGGCGCTGAACACTGAAGCTTTCTTT. Translated: CASSFSGGALNTEAFF.

The CDR3 DNA reads TGTGCCAGCAGCCCACAATTAGCGGGGAGCTACGAGCAGTACTTC. Residues: CASSPQLAGSYEQYF. The rearrangement uses TRBV9 and TRBJ2-7, with TRBD2 identical over 8 bases. Germline loops: CDR1 SGDLS, CDR2 YYNGEE. V dropped 4 bases and J dropped 3; count of bases not matched to a gene: 9. CDR3 length: 15 residues.

The chain recombines TRBV5-4 with TRBJ2-2, with TRBD2 identical over 14 bases. This CDR3 has 16 residues. Trimming took 4 bases from V and 4 from J; bases not matched to a gene: 3. Looked up from germline, CDR1 is SGHNT and CDR2 is YYREEE (reference sequence). CDR3 amino acids: CASSGGLAGATGELFF. CDR3 DNA: TGTGCCAGCAGCGGGGGACTAGCGGGGGCCACCGGGGAGCTGTTTTTT.

The sample holds one count of this clone. This chain joins TRBV15 and TRBJ1-5; D gene uncertain. The ends were cut back, 0 bases at V and 7 bases at J, with 7 bases in the middle. Germline V gene lookup returns CDR1 LNHNV and CDR2 YYDKDF (reference sequence). The CDR3 consists of 13 residues. The CDR3 nucleotides are TGTGCCACCAGCAGAGATGGCAGGCAGCCCCAGCATTTT. Amino acids: CATSRDGRQPQHF.

This chain uses TRBV5-1 with TRBJ1-1, with D possibly being TRBD1 (6 bases). Germline V gives CDR1 SGHRS, CDR2 YFSETQ. The CDR3 loop spans 14 amino acids. V was clipped by 4 bases and J by 3 bases, with 13 bases between them. CDR3: CASSVDSVDTEAFF. The CDR3 DNA reads TGCGCCAGCAGCGTGGACAGTGTAGACACTGAAGCTTTCTTT.

The chain is built from TRBV6-1 and TRBJ1-2, with a possible D match to TRBD1 (5 bases). CDR3 length: 16 residues. CDR1 is MNHNS, CDR2 SASEGT, per germline. V was shortened by 3 bases and J by 4 bases, with 18 bases between the two germline ends. CDR3 loop: CASSDTGVRWPYGYTF. The CDR3 nucleotides are TGTGCCAGCAGTGATACGGGGGTCCGATGGCCCTATGGCTACACCTTC.

V and J are TRBV6-2 or TRBV6-3 and TRBJ1-5; D not certain. V gave up 6 bases and J gave up 1 base, with 13 bases separating them. The CDR3 runs 15 residues. The germline V gene encodes CDR1 MNHEY and CDR2 SVGEGT. In DNA, the CDR3 is TGTGCCAGCAGCAACGAACGACTGAGCAATCAGCCCCAGCATTTT. Protein product: CASSNERLSNQPQHF.